This is a list of T cell receptor beta chains from one sample in a study of OX40 agonist ivuxolimab in advanced cancers. Sequencing used immunoSEQ multiplex PCR; TCRdb keeps in-frame clones, though not all of them. This repertoire shows fewer than 75,000 clones, 80% to 90% found once; its top ten account for 3.5% to 4.5%. This specimen was CD4+ or CD8+ T cells sorted from blood, taken in a trial of the OX40 agonist ivuxolimab. All receptors come from an adult with an advanced solid tumor such as melanoma, head and neck, liver or kidney cancer. Each CDR3 is given with its conserved first and last residue. A D gene is named only where the DNA matches it firmly. Clone size is stated in some rows and not others, as once, few, many or a class when expanded.

clone_size,j_call,v_call,d_call,cdr3_aa,cdr3_nt
once,TRBJ1-2,TRBV30,NA,CAWSLSTSAPSYTF,TGTGCCTGGAGTTTAAGTACCTCAGCCCCAAGCTACACCTTC
NA,TRBJ2-3,TRBV30,TRBD2,CAWTLAASTDTQYF,TGTGCCTGGACACTAGCGGCAAGCACAGATACGCAGTATTTT
NA,TRBJ1-2,TRBV2,NA,CASTPKYGYTF,TGTGCCAGCACCCCAAAGTATGGCTACACCTTC
few,TRBJ1-5,TRBV7-2,NA,CASSLAMAQPQHF,TGTGCCAGCAGCTTAGCGATGGCTCAGCCCCAGCATTTT
NA,TRBJ1-2,TRBV5-6,NA,CASSLGGDGYTF,TGTGCCAGCAGCTTGGGGGGAGATGGCTACACCTTC
NA,TRBJ2-1,TRBV7-3,NA,CASSSSPSSDSYNEQFF,TGTGCCAGCAGCTCCAGCCCTAGCAGCGACTCCTACAATGAGCAGTTCTTC
NA,TRBJ2-2,TRBV7-9,TRBD1,CASSYGTGEYTGELFF,TGTGCCAGCAGCTATGGGACAGGGGAATATACCGGGGAGCTGTTTTTT
NA,TRBJ1-1,TRBV19,NA,CASSIGTRNTEAFF,TGTGCCAGTAGTATAGGCACAAGGAACACTGAAGCTTTCTTT
NA,TRBJ2-2,TRBV5-1,TRBD1,CASSQGQANTGELFF,TGCGCCAGCAGCCAGGGACAGGCCAACACCGGGGAGCTGTTTTTT
NA,TRBJ1-1,TRBV28,NA,CASSVAIVAFF,TGTGCCAGCAGCGTAGCGATTGTGGCTTTCTTT
NA,TRBJ2-5,TRBV7-3,TRBD1,CASSVGTGAETQYF,TGTGCCAGCAGCGTTGGGACAGGGGCGGAGACCCAGTACTTC
NA,TRBJ2-7,TRBV2,TRBD1,CASSRDSHSYEQYF,TGTGCCAGCAGCCGGGACAGCCACTCCTACGAGCAGTACTTC
NA,TRBJ1-6,TRBV27,NA,CASNDGDPYNSPLHF,TGTGCCAGCAATGACGGGGACCCTTATAATTCACCCCTCCACTTT
NA,TRBJ1-3,TRBV6-1,NA,CASRAGPPSGNTIYF,TGTGCCAGCAGAGCGGGCCCTCCTTCTGGAAACACCATATATTTT
many,TRBJ1-2,TRBV14,NA,CASSQWSGPYGYTF,TGTGCCAGCAGCCAATGGTCAGGGCCCTATGGCTACACCTTC
NA,TRBJ2-7,TRBV6-5,NA,CASSPTLSYEQYF,TGTGCCAGCAGCCCTACACTTTCCTACGAGCAGTACTTC
once,TRBJ1-3,TRBV18,NA,CASSLDYDRYSGNTIYF,TGTGCCAGCTCACTTGATTATGACAGATACTCTGGAAACACCATATATTTT
few,TRBJ1-6,TRBV27,TRBD1,CASSPIQGVNNSPLHF,TGTGCCAGCAGCCCAATCCAGGGGGTGAACAATTCACCCCTCCACTTT
NA,TRBJ2-7,TRBV4-3,NA,CASSQVEGNRYEQYF,TGCGCCAGCAGCCAAGTGGAGGGTAATAGGTACGAGCAGTACTTC
NA,TRBJ2-2,TRBV5-6,TRBD2,CASSSTGLAGGTGELFF,TGTGCCAGCAGCTCAACGGGACTAGCGGGAGGAACCGGGGAGCTGTTTTTT
NA,TRBJ2-1,TRBV5-1,TRBD2,CASSLVGSSGNEQFF,TGCGCCAGCAGCTTGGTCGGTTCTAGCGGCAATGAGCAGTTCTTC
NA,TRBJ2-7,TRBV28,TRBD1,CASKSHDRAEQYF,TGTGCCAGCAAAAGCCACGACAGGGCCGAGCAGTACTTC
NA,TRBJ2-1,TRBV9,NA,CASSVDGENSYNEQFF,TGTGCCAGCAGCGTAGACGGGGAAAACTCCTACAATGAGCAGTTCTTC